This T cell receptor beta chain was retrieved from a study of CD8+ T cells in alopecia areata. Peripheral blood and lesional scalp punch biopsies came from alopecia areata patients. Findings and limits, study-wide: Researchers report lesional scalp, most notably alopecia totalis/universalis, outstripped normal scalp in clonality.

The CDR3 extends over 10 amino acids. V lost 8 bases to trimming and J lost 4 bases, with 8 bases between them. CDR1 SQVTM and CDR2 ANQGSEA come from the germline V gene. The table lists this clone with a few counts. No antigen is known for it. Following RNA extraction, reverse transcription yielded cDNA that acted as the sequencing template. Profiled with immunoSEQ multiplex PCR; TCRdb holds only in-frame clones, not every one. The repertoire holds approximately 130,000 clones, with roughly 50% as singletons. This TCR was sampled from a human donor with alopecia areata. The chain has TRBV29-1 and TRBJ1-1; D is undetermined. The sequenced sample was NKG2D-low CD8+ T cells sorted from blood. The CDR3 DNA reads TGCAGCATGTACAGCACTGAAGCTTTCTTT. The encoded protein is CSMYSTEAFF.